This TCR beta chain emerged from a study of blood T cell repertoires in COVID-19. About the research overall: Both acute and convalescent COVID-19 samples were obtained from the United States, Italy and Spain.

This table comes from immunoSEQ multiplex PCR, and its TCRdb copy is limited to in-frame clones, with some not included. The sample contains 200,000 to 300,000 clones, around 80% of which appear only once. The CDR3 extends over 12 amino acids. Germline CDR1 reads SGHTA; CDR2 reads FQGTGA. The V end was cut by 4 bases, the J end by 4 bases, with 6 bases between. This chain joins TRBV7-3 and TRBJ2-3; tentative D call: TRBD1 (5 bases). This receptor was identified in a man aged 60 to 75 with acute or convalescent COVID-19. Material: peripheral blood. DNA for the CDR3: TGTGCCAGCAGCTCAGGGTCAGATACGCAGTATTTT. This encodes CASSSGSDTQYF.